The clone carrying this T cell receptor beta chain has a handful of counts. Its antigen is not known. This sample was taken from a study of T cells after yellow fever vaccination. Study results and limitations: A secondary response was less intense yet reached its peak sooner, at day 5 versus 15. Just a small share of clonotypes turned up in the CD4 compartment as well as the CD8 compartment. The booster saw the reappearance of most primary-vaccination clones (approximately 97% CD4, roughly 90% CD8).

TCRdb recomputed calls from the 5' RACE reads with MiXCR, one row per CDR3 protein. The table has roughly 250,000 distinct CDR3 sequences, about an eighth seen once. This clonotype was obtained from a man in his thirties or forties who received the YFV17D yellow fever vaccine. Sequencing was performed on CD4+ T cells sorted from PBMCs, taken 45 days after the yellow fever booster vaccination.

The CDR3 spells CASSLTRDRGIYEQYF. The CDR3 nucleotides are TGTGCCAGCAGCTTAACTAGGGACAGGGGAATCTACGAGCAGTACTTC. The chain joins TRBV7-2 to TRBJ2-7; TRBD1 matches at 10 bases. This CDR3 contains 16 residues. Germline CDR1 SGHTA, CDR2 FQGNSA. V shed 2 bases and J 3 bases; nucleotides not matched to a gene: 7.